The entry that follows covers one T cell receptor beta chain sequence. The data are from a study of blood T cell repertoires in COVID-19. Study overall: Both acute and convalescent COVID-19 samples were obtained from the United States, Italy and Spain. In each case, the material was cDNA or gDNA derived from T cells, B-cell-depleted T cells, or PBMCs.

CDR3 size: 15 residues. Germline CDR1 is KGHSH and CDR2 is LQKENI. Trimming shortened V by 0 bases and J by 1 base, and 9 bases separated the two germline ends. The data were produced by immunoSEQ multiplex PCR, yet TCRdb's version contains in-frame clones alone and is incomplete. The table records about 180,000 clones, 70% to 90% of them present only once. The receptor was isolated from a human donor with active or convalescent COVID-19. The donor label of this sample is uncertain. Sequencing was done on a sample of peripheral blood. The chain carries TRBV18 and TRBJ1-1; a weak D match, TRBD1 (6 bases). Here the CDR3 DNA reads TGTGCCAGCTCACCACCAAGGGGACAGAACACTGAAGCTTTCTTT. Translating gives CASSPPRGQNTEAFF.